One sample yielded the 17 T cell receptor beta chains listed below, sequenced in a study of regulatory T cells in long-lasting Graves disease. The time point is: newly diagnosed GD, antithyroid drugs for less than 3 months. Making the TCR library involved RNA that had been extracted from PBMCs. Assembly of TCR beta libraries relied on iRepertoire HTBI primers together with Arm-PCR of CDR3 regions. TCRdb fed the multiplex PCR reads into MiXCR, producing one record per CDR3 protein. The table shows some 400,000 distinct CDR3 sequences, with under 15% occurring only once. The sample was also reused in another study, on T cells in Graves' hyperthyroidism and ophthalmopathy.

The specimen comprised peripheral blood mononuclear cells (PBMCs), sampled at new diagnosis, from a patient treated with antithyroid drugs. All receptors come from a woman in her twenties or thirties with Graves disease.

Many counts were recorded for this clonotype. This rearrangement joins TRBV6-9 to TRBJ2-7; D may be TRBD1 (6 bases). The CDR3 contains 16 residues. V gave up 2 bases and J gave up 2 bases, with 16 bases separating them. Germline V lookup: CDR1 MNHGY, CDR2 SVAAGI. Here the CDR3 DNA reads TGTGCCAGCAGTTATCCAGAAGACAGGACCCCCTACGAGCAGTACTTC. As protein: CASSYPEDRTPYEQYF.

The chain has TRBV28 and TRBJ1-1; the D is unclear. CDR1 is MDHEN and CDR2 is SYDVKM in the germline V gene. V was shortened by 5 bases and J by 0 bases, with 13 bases between the two germline ends. This CDR3 comprises 15 residues. CDR3 DNA: TGTGCCAGCAGTAATGTGCCGACTATGAACACTGAAGCTTTCTTT. Its translation is CASSNVPTMNTEAFF.

This clonotype came up a few times. The chain joins TRBV18 to TRBJ2-7, with a weak D call TRBD1 (5 bases). Trimming removed 6 bases from V and 6 bases from J, with 15 bases in between. The CDR3 totals 13 residues. Germline CDR1 KGHSH, CDR2 LQKENI. CDR3 sequence (DNA): TGTGCCAGCTCTCCCGATTCTAGGGGCGAGCAGTACTTC. This sequence encodes CASSPDSRGEQYF.

Here the CDR3 reads CASSLRPPVSYEQYF. CDR3 nucleotides: TGTGCCAGCAGTTTAAGACCCCCGGTCTCCTACGAGCAGTACTTC. The J gene is TRBJ2-7, the V gene TRBV12-3 or TRBV12-4; unclear D gene. The CDR3 is made up of 15 amino acids. Trimming stripped 2 bases from V and 0 bases from J, with 11 bases between.

As to this clonotype: A far larger clone lies a single base away; this is likely a read error. Because it lacks the conserved phenylalanine or tryptophan at the end, this CDR3 is likely a read error. This chain connects TRBV13 to TRBJ2-7, with TRBD2 identical over 9 bases. The ends lost 3 bases at V and 4 bases at J; junction bases unmatched: 4. Germline CDR1 reads PRHDT; CDR2 reads FYEKMQ (reference sequence). The CDR3 runs 14 residues. For the CDR3, the DNA is TGTGCCAGCAGCTTGGGACTAGCCGGTTACGAGCAGTACTCC. This translates into CASSLGLAGYEQYS.

At least ten counts were recorded for this clonotype. The V call is TRBV12-3 or TRBV12-4, the J call TRBJ2-1, with 8 bases that match TRBD2. The junction had 7 bases not matched to a gene; V was cut back by 1 base and J by 5 bases. There are 16 residues in the CDR3. The CDR3 loop is CASSLVISGTHNEQFF. CDR3 DNA sequence: TGTGCCAGCAGTTTAGTTATTAGCGGGACACACAATGAGCAGTTCTTC.

This rearrangement joins TRBV6-1 to TRBJ1-2, with TRBD1 matching 10 bases. V was clipped by 5 bases and J by 5 bases; unmatched bases: 8. CDR1 and CDR2 from the germline V gene are MNHNS and SASEGT. The CDR3 is 15 amino acids. In DNA form, the CDR3 reads TGTGCCAGCAGTCAGACAGGGGGCGCGGAGTATGGCTACACCTTC. Its protein is CASSQTGGAEYGYTF.

Only a few counts were recorded for this clonotype. The chain is built from TRBV6-1 and TRBJ2-6; possible D gene TRBD1, 6 bases. The CDR3 covers 15 residues. V lost 7 bases and J lost 2, with 12 bases in between. Germline assignment: CDR1 MNHNS and CDR2 SASEGT. The CDR3 here is CASNTGLAGANVLTF. CDR3 coding DNA: TGTGCCAGCAACACAGGGTTGGCTGGGGCCAACGTCCTGACTTTC.

This clonotype was recorded once. This may be a read error: a much more frequent sequence differs by one nucleotide. The chain has TRBV12-3 or TRBV12-4 and TRBJ2-2; 14 bases line up with TRBD2. With 10 bases clipped from V and 7 bases from J, the junction kept 17 bases outside the gene matches. The CDR3 sequence is 18 residues long. The CDR3 protein is CAISRLAGGPPQVGELFF. Here the CDR3 DNA reads TGTGCCATCAGCCGACTAGCGGGAGGGCCTCCGCAAGTCGGGGAGCTGTTTTTT.

The J gene is TRBJ2-7, the V gene TRBV6-4; 9 bases fit TRBD1. V lost 2 bases and J lost 2; bases outside the gene matches: 7. Germline V gene data show CDR1 as MRHNA and CDR2 as SNTAGT. The CDR3 has 16 residues. CDR3 DNA sequence: TGTGCCAGCAGTGACGGTCCGGGACAGGGCACCTACGAGCAGTACTTC. The encoded protein is CASSDGPGQGTYEQYF.

This clonotype was detected only a few times. The rearrangement uses TRBV25-1 and TRBJ1-1, with D possibly matching TRBD1 (5 bases). The ends were cut back, 1 base at V and 0 bases at J, with 9 bases in the middle. The CDR3 totals 15 residues. Looked up from germline, CDR1 is MGHDK and CDR2 is SYGVNS. The CDR3 is CASSEFKQVNTEAFF. The CDR3 nucleotides read TGTGCCAGCAGTGAATTTAAACAGGTGAACACTGAAGCTTTCTTT.

V usage is TRBV9 and J usage is TRBJ2-3; D is uncertain. CDR3 length equals 18 residues. CDR1 SGDLS and CDR2 YYNGEE come from the germline V gene. V lost 2 bases and J lost 0, with 19 bases in between. DNA for the CDR3: TGTGCCAGCAGCGTGGGTGAGCGTTGGACGGAGAGCACAGATACGCAGTATTTT. Its translation: CASSVGERWTESTDTQYF.

This clonotype showed up many times. The chain is built from TRBV28 and TRBJ1-1; the D is unclear. Germline CDR1 MDHEN, CDR2 SYDVKM. The CDR3 is 11 residues long. V was clipped by 3 bases and J by 8 bases, with 7 bases between them. The CDR3: CASSLWEEAFF. CDR3 nucleotide sequence: TGTGCCAGCAGTTTGTGGGAGGAAGCTTTCTTT.

This CDR3 is CASSDPLGTVYNEQFF. The CDR3, as DNA: TGTGCCAGCAGCGACCCCCTTGGGACCGTATACAATGAGCAGTTCTTC. V and J are TRBV9 and TRBJ2-1; the D gene could be TRBD1 or TRBD2 (5 bases each). The CDR3 has 16 amino acids. Trimming removed 3 bases at V and 4 bases at J, with 17 bases between. Germline values: CDR1 SGDLS, CDR2 YYNGEE.

The V call is TRBV30, the J call TRBJ2-3, with unresolved D. V was clipped by 1 base and J by 0 bases, with 5 bases between them. Germline CDR1 GTSNPN, CDR2 SVGIG (reference sequence). The CDR3 has 13 amino acids. CDR3 DNA: TGTGCCTGGAGTGAAGCTAGCACAGATACGCAGTATTTT. Protein product: CAWSEASTDTQYF.

This clonotype was detected many times. This chain connects TRBV12-3 or TRBV12-4 to TRBJ2-2; TRBD2 is a possible D gene (6 bases). Between the trimmed V and J ends, which lost 4 bases and 1 base, there was a span of 10 bases. The length of the CDR3 is 15 residues. CDR3 sequence (DNA): TGTGCCAGCAGTTGGGGCGGGATGAACACCGGGGAGCTGTTTTTT. As protein: CASSWGGMNTGELFF.

V is TRBV4-1 and J is TRBJ2-1; 9 nucleotides match TRBD2. The V gene's germline CDR1 is MGHRA and CDR2 YSYEKL. The junction had 10 bases not matched to a gene; V was cut back by 6 bases and J by 4 bases. This CDR3 has 16 residues. Here the CDR3 DNA reads TGCGCCAGCAGACATACGCAGCGGGAGGTGTACAATGAGCAGTTCTTC. Amino acids: CASRHTQREVYNEQFF.